This T cell receptor beta chain was captured in a study of blood T cell repertoires in COVID-19. Original analysis: Estimated nucleated cell counts came from reference gene primer amplification. The data were produced by immunoSEQ multiplex PCR, yet TCRdb's version contains in-frame clones alone and is incomplete. V and J calls plus clone size are reproduced from that table; the DNA served to infer D and trimming. The table has some 240,000 clones, about 90% seen once. Germline CDR1 reads GTSNPN; CDR2 reads SVGIG (reference sequence). CDR3 size: 14 residues. With 2 bases clipped from V and 5 bases from J, the junction kept 4 bases outside the gene matches.

The source of this sequence is a man aged 60 to 75 who had recovered from COVID-19. Material: peripheral blood. The J gene is TRBJ2-7, the V gene TRBV30, with TRBD1 matching 12 bases. In DNA form, the CDR3 reads TGTGCCTGGAGTCGGGACAGGGGGCTGGACGAGCAGTACTTC. It codes for CAWSRDRGLDEQYF.